Listed here is a single TCR beta chain. Here immunoSEQ multiplex PCR was the method, and the copy in TCRdb shows in-frame clones only, minus some. This table has roughly 250,000 clones, about 70% appearing once. This record comes from a study of blood T cell repertoires in COVID-19. The overall study: In each case, the material was cDNA or gDNA derived from T cells, B-cell-depleted T cells, or PBMCs.

Sequences were obtained from peripheral blood. This receptor was identified in a woman of 80 years or more with acute or convalescent COVID-19.

Here the CDR3 reads CASSTGLAGATYEQYF. In DNA form, the CDR3 reads TGTGCCAGCAGCACGGGACTAGCGGGGGCCACCTACGAGCAGTACTTC. V usage is TRBV9 and J usage is TRBJ2-7; 14 bases line up with TRBD2. Germline values: CDR1 SGDLS, CDR2 YYNGEE. V was pared by 4 bases and J by 2 bases, with 5 bases of the junction left unmatched. The CDR3 totals 16 residues.